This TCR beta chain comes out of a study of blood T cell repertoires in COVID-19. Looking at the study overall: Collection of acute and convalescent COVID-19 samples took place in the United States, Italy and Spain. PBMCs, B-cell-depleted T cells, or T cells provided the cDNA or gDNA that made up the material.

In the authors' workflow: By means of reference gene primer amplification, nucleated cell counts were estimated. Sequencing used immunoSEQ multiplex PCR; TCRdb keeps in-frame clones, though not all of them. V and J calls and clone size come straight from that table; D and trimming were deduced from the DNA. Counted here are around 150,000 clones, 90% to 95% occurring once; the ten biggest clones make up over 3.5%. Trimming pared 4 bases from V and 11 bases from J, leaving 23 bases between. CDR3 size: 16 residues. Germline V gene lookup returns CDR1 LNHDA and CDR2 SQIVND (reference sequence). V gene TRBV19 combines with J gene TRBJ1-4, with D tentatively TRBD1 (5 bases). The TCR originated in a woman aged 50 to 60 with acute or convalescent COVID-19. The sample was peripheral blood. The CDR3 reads CASSTRNYDRRGKLFF. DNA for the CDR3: TGTGCCAGTAGTACACGGAACTATGACAGACGGGGGAAACTGTTTTTT.